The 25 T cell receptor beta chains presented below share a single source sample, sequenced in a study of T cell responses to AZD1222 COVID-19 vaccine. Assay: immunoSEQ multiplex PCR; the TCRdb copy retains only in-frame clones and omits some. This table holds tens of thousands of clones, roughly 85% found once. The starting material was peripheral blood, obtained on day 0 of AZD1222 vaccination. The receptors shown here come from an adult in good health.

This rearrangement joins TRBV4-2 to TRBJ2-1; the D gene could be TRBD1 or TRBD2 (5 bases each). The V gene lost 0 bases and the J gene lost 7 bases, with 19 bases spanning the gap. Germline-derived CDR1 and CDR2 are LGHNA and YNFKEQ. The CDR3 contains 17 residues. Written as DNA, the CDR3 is TGTGCCAGCAGCCAAGATGGGTTGCGACGGGGCTCAAATGAGCAGTTCTTC. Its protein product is CASSQDGLRRGSNEQFF.

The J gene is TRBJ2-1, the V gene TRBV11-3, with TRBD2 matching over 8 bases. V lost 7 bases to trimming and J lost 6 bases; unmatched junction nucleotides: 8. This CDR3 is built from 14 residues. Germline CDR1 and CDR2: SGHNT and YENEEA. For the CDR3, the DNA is TGTGCCAGCAACAAAGCGGGAGCTGGCAATGAGCAGTTCTTC. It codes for CASNKAGAGNEQFF. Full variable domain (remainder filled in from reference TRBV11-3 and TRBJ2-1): EAGVVQSPRYKIIEKKQPVAFWCNPISGHNTLYWYLQNLGQGPELLIRYENEEAVDDSQLPKDRFSAERLKGVDSTLKIQPAELGDSAVYLCASNKAGAGNEQFFGPGTRLTVL.

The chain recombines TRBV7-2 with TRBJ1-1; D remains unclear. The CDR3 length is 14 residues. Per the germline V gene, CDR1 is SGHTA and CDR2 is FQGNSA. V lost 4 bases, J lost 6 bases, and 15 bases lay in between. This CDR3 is CASSYRIEQSEAFF. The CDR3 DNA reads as TGTGCCAGCAGCTACCGCATTGAGCAGTCTGAAGCTTTCTTT.

The DNA of the CDR3 is TGTGCCAGCAGCCCCGGGACCATATTATCTGGAAACACCATATATTTT. This codes for CASSPGTILSGNTIYF. The V and J genes are TRBV5-6 and TRBJ1-3, with D perhaps matching TRBD1 (5 bases). Trimming stripped 4 bases from V and 1 base from J, with 15 bases between. The CDR3 loop spans 16 amino acids. CDR1 is SGHDT and CDR2 is YYEEEE in the germline V gene.

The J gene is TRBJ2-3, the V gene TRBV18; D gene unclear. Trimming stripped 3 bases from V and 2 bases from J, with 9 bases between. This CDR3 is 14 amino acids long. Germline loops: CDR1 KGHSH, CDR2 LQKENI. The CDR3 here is CASSPDLNTDTQYF. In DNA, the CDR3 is TGTGCCAGCTCACCGGACCTTAACACAGATACGCAGTATTTT.

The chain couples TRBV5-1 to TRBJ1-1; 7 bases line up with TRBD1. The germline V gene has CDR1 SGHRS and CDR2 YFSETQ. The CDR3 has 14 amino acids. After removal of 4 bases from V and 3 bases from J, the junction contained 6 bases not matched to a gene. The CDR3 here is CASSTGQVDTEAFF. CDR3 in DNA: TGCGCCAGCAGCACTGGACAGGTAGACACTGAAGCTTTCTTT.

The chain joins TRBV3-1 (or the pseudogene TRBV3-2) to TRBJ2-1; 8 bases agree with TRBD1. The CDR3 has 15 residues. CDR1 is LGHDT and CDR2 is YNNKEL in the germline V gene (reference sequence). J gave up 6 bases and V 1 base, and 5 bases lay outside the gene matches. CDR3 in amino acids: CASSQGWTGSNEQFF. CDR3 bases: TGTGCCAGCAGCCAAGGCTGGACAGGGAGCAATGAGCAGTTCTTC.

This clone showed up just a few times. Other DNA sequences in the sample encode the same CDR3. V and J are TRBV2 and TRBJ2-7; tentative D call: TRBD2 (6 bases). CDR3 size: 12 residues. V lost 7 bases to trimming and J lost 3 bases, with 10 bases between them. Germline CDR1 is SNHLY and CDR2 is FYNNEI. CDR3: CASKSGGYEQYF. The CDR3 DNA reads TGTGCCAGCAAGTCCGGGGGCTACGAGCAGTACTTC.

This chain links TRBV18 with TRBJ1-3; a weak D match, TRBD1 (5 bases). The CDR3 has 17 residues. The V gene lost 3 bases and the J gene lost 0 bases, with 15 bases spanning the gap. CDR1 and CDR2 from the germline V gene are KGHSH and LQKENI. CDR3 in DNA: TGTGCCAGCTCACCGCTGGGACGGAGAGCCTCTGGAAACACCATATATTTT. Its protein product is CASSPLGRRASGNTIYF.

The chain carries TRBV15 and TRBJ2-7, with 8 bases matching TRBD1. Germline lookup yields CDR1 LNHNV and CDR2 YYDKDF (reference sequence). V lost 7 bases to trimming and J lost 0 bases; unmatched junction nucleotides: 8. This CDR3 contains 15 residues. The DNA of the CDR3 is TGTGCCACCACCGAAAGACAGGGGAGCTCCTACGAGCAGTACTTC. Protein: CATTERQGSSYEQYF. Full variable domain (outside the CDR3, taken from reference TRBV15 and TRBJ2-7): DAMVIQNPRYQVTQFGKPVTLSCSQTLNHNVMYWYQQKSSQAPKLLFHYYDKDFNNEADTPDNFQSRRPNTSFCFLDIRSPGLGDTAMYLCATTERQGSSYEQYFGPGTRLTVT.

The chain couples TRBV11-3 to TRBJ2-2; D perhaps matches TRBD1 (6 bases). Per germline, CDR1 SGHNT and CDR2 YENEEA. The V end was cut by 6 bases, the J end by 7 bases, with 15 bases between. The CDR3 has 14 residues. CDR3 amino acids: CASSSYGGDGELFF. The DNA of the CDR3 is TGTGCCAGCAGTTCTTATGGGGGCGACGGGGAGCTGTTTTTT.

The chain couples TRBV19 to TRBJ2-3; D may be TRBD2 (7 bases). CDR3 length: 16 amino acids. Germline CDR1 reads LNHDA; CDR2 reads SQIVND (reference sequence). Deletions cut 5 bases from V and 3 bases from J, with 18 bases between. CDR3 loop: CASSAPRRGQTDTQYF. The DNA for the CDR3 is TGTGCCAGTAGTGCCCCAAGGCGGGGGCAGACAGATACGCAGTATTTT.

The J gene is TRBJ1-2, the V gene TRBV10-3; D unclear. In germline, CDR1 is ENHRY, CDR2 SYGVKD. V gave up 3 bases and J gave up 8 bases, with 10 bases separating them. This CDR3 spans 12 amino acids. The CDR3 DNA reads TGTGCCATCAGTGATGCGGGGAACGGCTACACCTTC. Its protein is CAISDAGNGYTF.

Here the CDR3 DNA reads TGTGCCAGCAAACTGGGGGACGGAAACACCATATATTTT. It is translated as CASKLGDGNTIYF. The rearrangement links TRBV11-3 to TRBJ1-3, with D tentatively TRBD1 (5 bases). Germline V CDR1 and CDR2: SGHNT, YENEEA. The CDR3 sequence is 13 residues long. V was pared by 7 bases and J by 4 bases, with 11 bases between.

CDR3 DNA sequence: TGTGCCAGCAGCTATGAGGGGTCGAACTACGAGCAGTACTTC. This codes for CASSYEGSNYEQYF. The chain joins TRBV7-9 to TRBJ2-7; perhaps D is TRBD1 or TRBD2 (5 bases each). Germline-derived CDR1 and CDR2 are SEHNR and FQNEAQ (reference sequence). The CDR3 loop spans 14 amino acids. Trimming cost V 4 bases and J 3 bases, with 13 bases left between them.

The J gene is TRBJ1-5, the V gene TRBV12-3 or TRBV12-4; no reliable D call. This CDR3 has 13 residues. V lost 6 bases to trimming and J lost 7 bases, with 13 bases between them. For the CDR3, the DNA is TGTGCCAGCAGCGACGGTGGCGCGCAGCCCCAGCATTTT. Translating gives CASSDGGAQPQHF.

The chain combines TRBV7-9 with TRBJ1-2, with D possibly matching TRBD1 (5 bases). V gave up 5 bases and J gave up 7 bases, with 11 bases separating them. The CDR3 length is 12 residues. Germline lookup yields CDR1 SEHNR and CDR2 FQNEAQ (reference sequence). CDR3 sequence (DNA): TGTGCCAGCAGCCAGGGTCGAGGTGGCTACACCTTC. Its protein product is CASSQGRGGYTF.

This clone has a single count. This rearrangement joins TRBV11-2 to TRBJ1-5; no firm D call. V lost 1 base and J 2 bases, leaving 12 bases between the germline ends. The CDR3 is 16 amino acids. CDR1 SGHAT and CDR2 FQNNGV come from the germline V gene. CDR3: CASSLGPGEGNQPQHF. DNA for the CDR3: TGTGCCAGCAGCTTAGGGCCCGGTGAGGGCAATCAGCCCCAGCATTTT.

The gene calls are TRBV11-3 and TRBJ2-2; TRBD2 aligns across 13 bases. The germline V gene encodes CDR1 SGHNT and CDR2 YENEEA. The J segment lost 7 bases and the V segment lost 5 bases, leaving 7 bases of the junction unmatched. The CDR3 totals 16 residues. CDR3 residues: CASSPRTSGRDGELFF. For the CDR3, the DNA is TGTGCCAGCAGCCCCCGGACTAGCGGGAGAGACGGGGAGCTGTTTTTT. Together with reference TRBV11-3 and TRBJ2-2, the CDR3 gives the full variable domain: EAGVVQSPRYKIIEKKQPVAFWCNPISGHNTLYWYLQNLGQGPELLIRYENEEAVDDSQLPKDRFSAERLKGVDSTLKIQPAELGDSAVYLCASSPRTSGRDGELFFGEGSRLTVL.

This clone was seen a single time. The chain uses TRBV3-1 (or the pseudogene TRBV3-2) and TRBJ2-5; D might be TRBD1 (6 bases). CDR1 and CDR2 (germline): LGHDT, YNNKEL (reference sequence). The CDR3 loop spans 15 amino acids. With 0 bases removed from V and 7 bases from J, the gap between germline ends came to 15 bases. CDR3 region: CASSQDSRDIGTQYF. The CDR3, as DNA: TGTGCCAGCAGCCAAGATTCGAGGGACATAGGGACCCAGTACTTC.

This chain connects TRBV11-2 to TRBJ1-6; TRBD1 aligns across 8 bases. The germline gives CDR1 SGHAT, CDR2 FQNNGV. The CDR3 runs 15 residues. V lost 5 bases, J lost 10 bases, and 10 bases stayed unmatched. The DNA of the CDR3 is TGTGCCAGCAGCCAATGGACAGGGACGGTCTCACCCCTCCACTTT. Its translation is CASSQWTGTVSPLHF.

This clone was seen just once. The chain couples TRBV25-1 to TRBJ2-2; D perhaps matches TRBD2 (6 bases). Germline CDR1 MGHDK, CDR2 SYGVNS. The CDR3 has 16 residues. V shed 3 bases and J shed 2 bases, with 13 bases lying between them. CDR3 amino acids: CASSDAASANTGELFF. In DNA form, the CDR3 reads TGTGCCAGCAGTGATGCCGCTAGCGCTAACACCGGGGAGCTGTTTTTT.

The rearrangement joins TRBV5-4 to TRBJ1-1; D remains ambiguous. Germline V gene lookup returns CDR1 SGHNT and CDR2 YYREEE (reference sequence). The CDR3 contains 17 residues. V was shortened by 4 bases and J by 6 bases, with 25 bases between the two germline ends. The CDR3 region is CASSQAGTVRVFAEAFF. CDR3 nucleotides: TGTGCCAGCAGCCAGGCCGGCACCGTCCGGGTATTCGCTGAAGCTTTCTTT.

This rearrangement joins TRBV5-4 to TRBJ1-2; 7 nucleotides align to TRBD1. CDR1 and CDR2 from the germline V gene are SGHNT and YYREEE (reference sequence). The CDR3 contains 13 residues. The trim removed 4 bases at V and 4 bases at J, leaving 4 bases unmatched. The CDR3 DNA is TGTGCCAGCAGCGGGGGACAGATCTATGGCTACACCTTC. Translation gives CASSGGQIYGYTF.

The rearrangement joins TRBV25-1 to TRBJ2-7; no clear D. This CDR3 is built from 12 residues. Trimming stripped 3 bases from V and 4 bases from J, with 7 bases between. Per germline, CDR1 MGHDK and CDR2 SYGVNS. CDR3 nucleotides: TGTGCCAGCAGTGATCTGGGTTACGAGCAGTACTTC. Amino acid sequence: CASSDLGYEQYF.